A single sample is the source of the 5 T cell receptor beta chains below, sequenced in a study of early T cells in non-severe SARS-CoV-2 infection. TCRdb used MiXCR to reprocess the 5' RACE reads, holding one entry per CDR3 protein. Counted here are roughly 93,000 distinct CDR3 sequences, 11% occurring once; the ten biggest clones make up approximately 5%. Material: whole blood. These receptors came from an adult who was a healthcare worker with PCR-confirmed SARS-CoV-2 infection or an uninfected control (not recorded which).

This clonotype was detected once. This clone may be a read error of a much larger clone one base away. The chain combines TRBV7-8 with TRBJ2-3, with 8 positions matching TRBD2. The junction had 3 bases not matched to a gene; V was cut back by 3 bases and J by 1 base. The V gene's germline CDR1 is SGHVS and CDR2 FQNEAQ. The CDR3 spans 15 residues. The CDR3 region has the DNA TGTGCCAGCAGCTTTCGCGGGGGGTGCACAGATACGCAGTATTTT. Protein product: CASSFRGGCTDTQYF.

This clonotype was observed a few times. The V and J genes are TRBV5-6 and TRBJ2-2; tentatively, D is TRBD1 or TRBD2 (5 bases each). The CDR3 has 16 amino acids. Trimming removed 0 bases at V and 7 bases at J, with 16 bases between. Germline CDR1 reads SGHDT; CDR2 reads YYEEEE. The chain's CDR3 is CASSLAGTRRNGELFF. As DNA, the CDR3 is TGTGCCAGCAGCTTGGCGGGGACGCGTCGAAACGGGGAGCTGTTTTTT.

The sample holds many counts of this clonotype. CDR3 sequence reads: CASSFDLSTDTQYF. For the CDR3, the DNA is TGTGCCAGCAGTTTCGACTTGTCCACAGATACGCAGTATTTT. The V and J genes are TRBV27 and TRBJ2-3; D gene uncertain. Trimming cost V 3 bases and J 2 bases, with 9 bases left between them. From germline, CDR1 is MNHEY and CDR2 SMNVEV (reference sequence). The CDR3 sequence is 14 residues long.

Many counts were recorded for this clonotype. This chain connects TRBV4-1 to TRBJ1-6, with a tentative D call TRBD1 (5 bases). CDR1 and CDR2 (germline): MGHRA, YSYEKL. The CDR3 is 15 amino acids. V lost 4 bases, J lost 7 bases, and 14 bases lay in between. The CDR3 sequence: CASSPPSGDNSPLHF. The CDR3, as DNA: TGCGCCAGCAGCCCCCCGTCGGGGGACAATTCACCCCTCCACTTT.

This clonotype was detected ten times or more. The genes are TRBV4-2 and TRBJ2-3; 8 bases agree with TRBD2. This CDR3 is built from 18 residues. From germline, CDR1 is LGHNA and CDR2 YNFKEQ. V trimming: 1 base; J trimming: 1 base; junction bases outside the gene matches: 10. The CDR3 bases are TGTGCCAGCAGCCAAGGATTGGGGAGCGGGAGAGGCACAGATACGCAGTATTTT. Translated, it gives CASSQGLGSGRGTDTQYF.